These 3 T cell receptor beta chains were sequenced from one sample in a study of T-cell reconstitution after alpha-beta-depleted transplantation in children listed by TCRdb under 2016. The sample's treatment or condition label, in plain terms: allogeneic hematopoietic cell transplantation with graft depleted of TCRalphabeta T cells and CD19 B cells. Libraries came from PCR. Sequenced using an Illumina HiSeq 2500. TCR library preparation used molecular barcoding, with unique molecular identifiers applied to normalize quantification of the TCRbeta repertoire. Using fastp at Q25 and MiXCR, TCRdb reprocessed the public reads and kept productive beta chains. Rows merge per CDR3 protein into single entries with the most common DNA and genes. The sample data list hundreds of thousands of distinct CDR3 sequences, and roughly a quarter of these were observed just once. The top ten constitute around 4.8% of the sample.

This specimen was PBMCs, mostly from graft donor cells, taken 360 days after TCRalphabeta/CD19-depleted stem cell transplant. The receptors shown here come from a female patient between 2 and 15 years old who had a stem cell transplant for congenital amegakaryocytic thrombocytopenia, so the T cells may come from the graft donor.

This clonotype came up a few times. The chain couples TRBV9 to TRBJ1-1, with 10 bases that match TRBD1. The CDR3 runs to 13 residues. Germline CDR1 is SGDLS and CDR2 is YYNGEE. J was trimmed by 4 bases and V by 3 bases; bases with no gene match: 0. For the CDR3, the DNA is TGTGCCAGCAGCGGGACAGGGGGCACTGAAGCTTTCTTT. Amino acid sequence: CASSGTGGTEAFF. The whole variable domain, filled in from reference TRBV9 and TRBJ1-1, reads DSGVTQTPKHLITATGQRVTLRCSPRSGDLSVYWYQQSLDQGLQFLIQYYNGEERAKGNILERFSAQQFPDLHSELNLSSLELGDSALYFCASSGTGGTEAFFGQGTRLTVV.

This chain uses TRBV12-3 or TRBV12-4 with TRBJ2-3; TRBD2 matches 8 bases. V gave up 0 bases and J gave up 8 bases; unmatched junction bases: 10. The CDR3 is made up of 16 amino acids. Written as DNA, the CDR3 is TGTGCCAGCAGTTTAGCGCTAGCGGGCCCAATTGGTACGCAGTATTTT. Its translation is CASSLALAGPIGTQYF.

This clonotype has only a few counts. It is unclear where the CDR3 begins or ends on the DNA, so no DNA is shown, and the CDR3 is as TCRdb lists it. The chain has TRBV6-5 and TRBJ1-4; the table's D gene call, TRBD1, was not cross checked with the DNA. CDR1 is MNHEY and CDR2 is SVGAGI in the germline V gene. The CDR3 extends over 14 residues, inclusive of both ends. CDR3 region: CASSTSGDREKLFF.